This TCR beta chain derives from a study of a mutant IDH1 vaccine in newly diagnosed glioma. The table lists this clone with a count of one. The time point here: baseline, week 1 (first vaccination visit). The sample's treatment: pre-vaccination baseline after standard-of-care therapy. Clones were sequenced by immunoSEQ multiplex PCR, and TCRdb holds only the in-frame ones, with some missing. The table records about 68,000 clones, 79% of them present only once. The CDR3 extends over 15 amino acids. From germline, CDR1 is SNHLY and CDR2 FYNNEI. Trimming stripped 2 bases from V and 7 bases from J, with 18 bases between.

The sample in question was PBMCs, obtained from a glioma patient treated with radiotherapy, temozolomide or both. The TCR originated in a man over 45 with glioma. The chain combines TRBV2 with TRBJ2-7; D is possibly TRBD2 (6 bases). The CDR3 here is CASSERRRAAAEQYF. The CDR3 nucleotides are TGTGCCAGCAGTGAACGGAGGAGGGCCGCCGCTGAGCAGTACTTC.